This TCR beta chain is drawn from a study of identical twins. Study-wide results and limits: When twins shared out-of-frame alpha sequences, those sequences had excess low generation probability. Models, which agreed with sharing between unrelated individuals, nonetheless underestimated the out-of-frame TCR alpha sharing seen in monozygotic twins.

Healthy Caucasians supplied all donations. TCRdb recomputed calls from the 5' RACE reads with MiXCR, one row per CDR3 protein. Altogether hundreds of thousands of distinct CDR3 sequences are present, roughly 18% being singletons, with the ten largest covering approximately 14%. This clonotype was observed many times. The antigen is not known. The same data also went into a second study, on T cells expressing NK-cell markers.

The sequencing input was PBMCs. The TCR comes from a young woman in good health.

The CDR3 coding sequence is TGTGCCAGCAGCATGGACAGGAACACTGAAGCTTTCTTT. Its translation: CASSMDRNTEAFF. The gene calls are TRBV7-9 and TRBJ1-1; possibly TRBD1 for D (6 bases). The CDR3 runs to 13 residues. Trimming took 5 bases from V and 1 from J, leaving 8 bases between them. Germline CDR1 and CDR2: SEHNR and FQNEAQ (reference sequence).